These 2 T cell receptor beta chains originate from one sample sequenced in a study of identical twins. TCRdb reprocessed the 5' RACE reads with MiXCR, giving one entry per CDR3 protein. The table lists roughly 630,000 distinct CDR3 sequences, roughly 7.1% of them singletons. This sample was shared with a second study, whose subject was yellow fever vaccine responses in identical twins.

Sequencing was performed on PBMCs. These receptors were taken from a woman between 18 and 29 years old in good health.

This clonotype has just a few counts. The chain employs TRBV5-1 and TRBJ1-2; TRBD1 matches 7 bases. Trimming took 3 bases from V and 4 from J; bases not matched to a gene: 6. The germline V gene has CDR1 SGHRS and CDR2 YFSETQ. CDR3 length: 14 residues. CDR3 coding DNA: TGCGCCAGCAGCTCTTCGGGACAGAGCTATGGCTACACCTTC. Translated: CASSSSGQSYGYTF.

This clonotype was recorded at least ten times. This rearrangement joins TRBV19 to TRBJ1-1; 9 bases align to TRBD1. V lost 1 base to trimming and J lost 0 bases; unmatched junction nucleotides: 9. Germline-derived CDR1 and CDR2 are LNHDA and SQIVND (reference sequence). The CDR3 totals 18 residues. The CDR3 region is CASSIASWGQGLNTEAFF. In DNA, the CDR3 is TGTGCCAGTAGTATAGCATCCTGGGGACAGGGCTTGAACACTGAAGCTTTCTTT.